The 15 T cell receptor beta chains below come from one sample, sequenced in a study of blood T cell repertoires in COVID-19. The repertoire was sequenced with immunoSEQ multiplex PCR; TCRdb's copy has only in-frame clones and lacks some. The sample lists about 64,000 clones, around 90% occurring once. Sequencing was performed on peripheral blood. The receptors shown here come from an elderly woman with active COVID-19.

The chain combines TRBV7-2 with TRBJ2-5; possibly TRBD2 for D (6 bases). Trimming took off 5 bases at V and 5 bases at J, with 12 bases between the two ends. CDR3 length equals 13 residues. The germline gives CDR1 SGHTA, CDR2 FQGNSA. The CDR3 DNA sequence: TGTGCCAGCAGCCCGTCCGCGGGGGAGACCCAGTACTTC. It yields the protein CASSPSAGETQYF.

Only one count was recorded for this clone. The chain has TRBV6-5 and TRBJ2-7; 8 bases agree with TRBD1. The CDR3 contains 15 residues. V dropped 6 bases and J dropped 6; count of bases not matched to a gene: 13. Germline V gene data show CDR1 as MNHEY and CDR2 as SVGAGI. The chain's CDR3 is CASSMGQVQGGEQYF. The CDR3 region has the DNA TGTGCCAGCAGCATGGGACAGGTCCAAGGGGGCGAGCAGTACTTC.

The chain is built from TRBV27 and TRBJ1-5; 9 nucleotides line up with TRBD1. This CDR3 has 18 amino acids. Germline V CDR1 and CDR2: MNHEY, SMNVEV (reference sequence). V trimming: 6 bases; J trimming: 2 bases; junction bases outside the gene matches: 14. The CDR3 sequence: CASSSGTGSQVGNQPQHF. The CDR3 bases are TGTGCCAGCAGCTCCGGGACAGGGTCACAGGTCGGCAATCAGCCCCAGCATTTT.

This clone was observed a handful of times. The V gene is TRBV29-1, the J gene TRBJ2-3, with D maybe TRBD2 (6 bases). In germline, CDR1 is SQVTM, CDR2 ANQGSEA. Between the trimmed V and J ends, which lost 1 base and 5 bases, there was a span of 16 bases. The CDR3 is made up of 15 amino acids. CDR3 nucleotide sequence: TGCAGCGTTGAAGGGGCTAGCGCCGGGGGAGATACGCAGTATTTT. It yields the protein CSVEGASAGGDTQYF.

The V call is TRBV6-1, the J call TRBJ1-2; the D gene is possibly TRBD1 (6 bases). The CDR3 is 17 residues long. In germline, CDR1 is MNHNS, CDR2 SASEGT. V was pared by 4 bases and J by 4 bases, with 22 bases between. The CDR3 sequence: CASSGEKHREWAYGYTF. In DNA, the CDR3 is TGTGCCAGCAGTGGGGAGAAACACAGGGAATGGGCCTATGGCTACACCTTC.

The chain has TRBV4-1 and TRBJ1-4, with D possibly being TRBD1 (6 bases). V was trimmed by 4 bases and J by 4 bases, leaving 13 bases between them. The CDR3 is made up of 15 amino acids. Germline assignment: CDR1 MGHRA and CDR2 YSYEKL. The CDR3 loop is CASSPQQGSNEKLFF. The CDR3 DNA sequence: TGCGCCAGCAGCCCACAACAGGGAAGTAATGAAAAACTGTTTTTT.

This chain's CDR3 is CASSQDQVTARGSDTQYF. Here the CDR3 DNA reads TGCGCCAGCAGCCAAGATCAAGTAACCGCCCGAGGTTCAGATACGCAGTATTTT. V is TRBV4-1 and J is TRBJ2-3; D is undetermined. The germline V gene has CDR1 MGHRA and CDR2 YSYEKL. Trimming stripped 0 bases from V and 4 bases from J, with 20 bases between. The CDR3 has 18 amino acids.

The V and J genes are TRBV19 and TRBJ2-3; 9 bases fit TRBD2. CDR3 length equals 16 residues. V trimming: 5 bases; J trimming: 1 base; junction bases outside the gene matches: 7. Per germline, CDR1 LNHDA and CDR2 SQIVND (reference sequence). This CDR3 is CASSPRRLAGTDTQYF. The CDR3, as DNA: TGTGCCAGTAGTCCCAGGAGACTAGCGGGCACAGATACGCAGTATTTT.

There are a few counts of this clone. CDR3 loop: CASSQEGGPSSNQPQHF. In DNA, the CDR3 is TGTGCCAGCAGCCAAGAAGGAGGACCCTCTAGCAATCAGCCCCAGCATTTT. The rearrangement uses TRBV4-2 and TRBJ1-5; D is uncertain. Between the trimmed V and J ends, which lost 0 bases and 0 bases, there was a span of 12 bases. CDR3 size: 17 residues. The V gene's germline CDR1 is LGHNA and CDR2 YNFKEQ.

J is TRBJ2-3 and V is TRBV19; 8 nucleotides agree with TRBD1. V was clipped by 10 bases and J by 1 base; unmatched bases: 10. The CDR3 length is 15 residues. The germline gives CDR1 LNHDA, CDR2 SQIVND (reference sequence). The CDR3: CATTGQGAGTDTQYF. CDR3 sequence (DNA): TGTGCCACAACCGGGCAGGGGGCTGGCACAGATACGCAGTATTTT.

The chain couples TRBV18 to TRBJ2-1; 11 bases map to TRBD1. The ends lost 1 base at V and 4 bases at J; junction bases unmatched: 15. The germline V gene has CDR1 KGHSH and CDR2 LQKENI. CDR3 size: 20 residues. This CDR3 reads CASSPLGQGDSLFPYNEQFF. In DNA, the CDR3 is TGTGCCAGCTCACCACTGGGACAGGGGGACTCCCTGTTTCCTTACAATGAGCAGTTCTTC.

The CDR3 DNA follows: TGTGCCATCAGCTTAGCGGGGGCGAACACCGGGGAGCTGTTTTTT. Translated: CAISLAGANTGELFF. The rearrangement joins TRBV10-3 to TRBJ2-2; 9 bases align to TRBD2. Per germline, CDR1 ENHRY and CDR2 SYGVKD. V was clipped by 6 bases and J by 0 bases; unmatched bases: 2. The CDR3 loop spans 15 amino acids.

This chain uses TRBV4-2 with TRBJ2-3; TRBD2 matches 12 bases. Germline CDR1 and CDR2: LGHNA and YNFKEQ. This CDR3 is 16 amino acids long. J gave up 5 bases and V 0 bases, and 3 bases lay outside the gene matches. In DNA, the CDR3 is TGTGCCAGCAGCCAAGATCTAGCGGGGGGGTTAGATACGCAGTATTTT. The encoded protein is CASSQDLAGGLDTQYF.

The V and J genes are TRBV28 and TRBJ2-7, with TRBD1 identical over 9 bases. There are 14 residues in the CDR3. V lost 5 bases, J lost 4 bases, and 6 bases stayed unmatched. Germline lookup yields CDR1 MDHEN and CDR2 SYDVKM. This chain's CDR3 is CASSGDRENYEQYV. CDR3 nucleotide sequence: TGTGCCAGCAGTGGGGACAGGGAAAATTACGAGCAGTACGTC.

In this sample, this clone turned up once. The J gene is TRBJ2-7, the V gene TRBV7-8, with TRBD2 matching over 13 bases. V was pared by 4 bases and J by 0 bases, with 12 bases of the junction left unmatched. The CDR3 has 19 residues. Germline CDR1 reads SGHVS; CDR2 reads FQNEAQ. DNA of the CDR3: TGTGCCAGCAGCTGGTTCACCGGGACTAGCGGGGATAGCTCCTACGAGCAGTACTTC. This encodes CASSWFTGTSGDSSYEQYF.